The 9 T cell receptor beta chains presented below share a single source sample, sequenced in a study of regulatory T cells in long-lasting Graves disease. Time point specified: persistent/refractory GD, antithyroid drugs over 5 years with positive TRAb. RNA from PBMCs was the source of the TCR library. TCR beta libraries were built with iRepertoire HTBI primers and Arm-PCR of CDR3 regions. TCRdb ran MiXCR on the multiplex PCR reads and lists one entry per CDR3 protein. The data show roughly 450,000 distinct CDR3 sequences, about 20% seen once. The sequenced sample was peripheral blood mononuclear cells (PBMCs), obtained when the disease was refractory, from a patient treated with antithyroid drugs. All receptors come from a female donor with Graves disease.

The chain carries TRBV29-1 and TRBJ2-3, with 11 bases identical to TRBD2. The V gene end was trimmed by 6 bases and the J gene end by 2 bases; junction bases not matched to a gene: 7. This CDR3 is built from 15 residues. Looked up from germline, CDR1 is SQVTM and CDR2 is ANQGSEA. The CDR3 loop reads CSVQRLAGTTDTQYF. DNA for the CDR3: TGCAGCGTCCAGCGACTAGCGGGGACCACAGATACGCAGTATTTT.

As to this clonotype: A much larger clone sits a single nucleotide away, making a read error possible. The chain uses TRBV20-1 and TRBJ1-1, with no clear D. Germline V CDR1 and CDR2: DFQATT, SNEGSKA (reference sequence). The ends were cut back, 3 bases at V and 0 bases at J, with 8 bases in the middle. This CDR3 has 13 amino acids. The CDR3 spells CSASDTVNTEAFF. CDR3 bases: TGCAGTGCTAGTGATACAGTGAACACTGAAGCTTTCTTT.

In its sample, this clonotype was seen many times. The V gene is TRBV7-2, the J gene TRBJ2-7; 8 bases agree with TRBD2. The CDR3 covers 14 residues. The trim removed 6 bases at V and 6 bases at J, leaving 10 bases unmatched. Germline V lookup: CDR1 SGHTA, CDR2 FQGNSA. CDR3 DNA: TGTGCCAGCAGTACCGCGGGACTAGTAGGCGAGCAGTACTTC. Protein: CASSTAGLVGEQYF.

This clonotype was recorded a few times. The rearrangement links TRBV3-1 to TRBJ2-2; D is unresolved. The CDR3 loop spans 14 amino acids. V lost 0 bases, J lost 4 bases, and 6 bases lay in between. Germline V gene sequence: CDR1 LGHDT, CDR2 YNNKEL (reference sequence). The CDR3 region is CASSQEEPTGELFF. The CDR3 DNA reads as TGTGCCAGCAGCCAAGAGGAACCCACCGGGGAGCTGTTTTTT.

This clonotype was seen repeatedly, ten times or more. The chain employs TRBV7-3 and TRBJ1-1, with 11 nucleotides matching TRBD1. The V gene's germline CDR1 is SGHTA and CDR2 FQGTGA. Trimming removed 2 bases from V and 3 bases from J; junction bases left unmatched: 5. This CDR3 comprises 16 residues. The CDR3 reads CASSLYGTGGDTEAFF. CDR3 bases: TGTGCCAGCAGCTTATATGGGACAGGGGGTGACACTGAAGCTTTCTTT.

At least ten counts were recorded for this clonotype. The gene calls are TRBV2 and TRBJ2-7, with 8 bases fitting TRBD1. The CDR3 spans 13 residues. Germline lookup yields CDR1 SNHLY and CDR2 FYNNEI. V was clipped by 6 bases and J by 7 bases; unmatched bases: 8. DNA of the CDR3: TGTGCCAGCAGCCGAGAGCAGGGGGCGGAGCAGTACTTC. Translating gives CASSREQGAEQYF.

There are many counts of this clonotype. The chain couples TRBV5-1 to TRBJ1-4; D gene uncertain. The CDR3 contains 14 residues. V was pared by 0 bases and J by 4 bases, with 7 bases between. Germline assignment: CDR1 SGHRS and CDR2 YFSETQ. The CDR3 DNA reads as TGCGCCAGCAGCTTGGGGCAGTATAATGAAAAACTGTTTTTT. Encoded protein: CASSLGQYNEKLFF.

V and J are TRBV4-3 and TRBJ1-4; D remains ambiguous. The ends were cut back, 1 base at V and 7 bases at J, with 16 bases in the middle. From germline, CDR1 is LGHNA and CDR2 YSLEER. This CDR3 has 16 residues. The CDR3, as DNA: TGCGCCAGCAGCCAAGTTAAGGGTCGGCGTCGTGAAAAACTGTTTTTT. Encoded protein: CASSQVKGRRREKLFF.

This clonotype showed up many times. The rearrangement links TRBV24-1 to TRBJ1-5; 8 bases agree with TRBD1. This CDR3 spans 15 amino acids. In germline, CDR1 is KGHDR, CDR2 SFDVKD. V trimming: 4 bases; J trimming: 7 bases; junction bases outside the gene matches: 8. The CDR3 loop is CATSEHGQGGQPQHF. The CDR3 nucleotides are TGTGCCACCAGTGAACACGGACAGGGCGGACAGCCCCAGCATTTT.